The TCR beta chain described here comes from a study of T-cell reconstitution after alpha-beta-depleted transplantation in children. The germline CDR1 and CDR2 sequences are SGHDN and FVKESK. The CDR3 is 14 amino acids. With 4 bases removed from V and 8 bases from J, the gap between germline ends came to 15 bases. As it was prepared, the TCRbeta library received unique molecular identifiers. TCRdb passed the PCR reads through MiXCR, listing each CDR3 protein once. The sample includes 600,000 to 700,000 distinct CDR3 sequences, approximately 16% of them seen just once. This clonotype was counted a few times.

This chain uses TRBV14 with TRBJ2-4, with D perhaps TRBD1 or TRBD2 (6 bases each). The sequencing here drew on PBMCs from the stem cell graft donor, taken from the stem cell graft. The sequence was collected from a human donor who donated a stem cell graft to a child with acute myeloid leukemia. The CDR3 is CASSPSGAKYIQYF. CDR3 nucleotide sequence: TGTGCCAGCAGCCCGTCGGGGGCGAAATACATTCAGTACTTC. The variable domain in full, completed from reference TRBV14 and TRBJ2-4, reads EAGVTQFPSHSVIEKGQTVTLRCDPISGHDNLYWYRRVMGKEIKFLLHFVKESKQDESGMPNNRFLAERTGGTYSTLKVQPAELEDSGVYFCASSPSGAKYIQYFGAGTRLSVL.